The clone carrying this T cell receptor beta chain was seen many times. This sample was included in a study of low-dose radiotherapy and immunotherapy resistance in tumors. The wider study: Per fraction, Cohort 1 was given 0.5 Gy every 2 weeks, for a total of 6.5 Gy.

Alpha- and beta-chain coverage of first-strand cDNA came from TRAV- and TRBV-specific primers. The TCRs were subjected to amplification over about 20 PCR cycles employing a constant-region primer in conjunction with a V-primer adapter. Via MiXCR, TCRdb re-called the reads, giving one row per CDR3 protein. The repertoire holds 40,000 or so distinct CDR3 sequences, with less than 40% as singletons. The CDR3 loop spans 16 amino acids. Losses at the gene ends were 4 bases for V and 12 bases for J; bases not matched to a gene: 17. Looked up from germline, CDR1 is LNHNV and CDR2 is YYDKDF (reference sequence). Time point noted: before trial treatment. Donors, who were enrolled in a single-arm phase I dose-escalation trial, received nivolumab, ipilimumab, aspirin, low-dose cyclophosphamide and low-dose radiotherapy. Patients who could take part had advanced solid tumors with no tumor-infiltrating lymphocytes.

The sample consisted of PBMCs, taken before treatment. The chain has TRBV15 and TRBJ2-1; 8 bases line up with TRBD1. The TCR was taken from a male donor with gallbladder cancer. The CDR3 loop reads CATSTDRTGTGLPQFF. The CDR3 DNA sequence: TGTGCCACCAGCACCGATCGGACAGGGACGGGACTCCCGCAGTTCTTC.